One sample yielded the 4 T cell receptor beta chains listed below, sequenced in a study of OX40 agonist ivuxolimab in advanced cancers. Here immunoSEQ multiplex PCR was the method, and the copy in TCRdb shows in-frame clones only, minus some. Among roughly 76,000 clones, 86% were seen once, and the ten largest hold roughly 8%. Material: CD4+ or CD8+ T cells sorted from blood, obtained in a trial of the OX40 agonist ivuxolimab. The receptors derive from an adult with an advanced solid tumor such as melanoma, head and neck, liver or kidney cancer.

This chain joins TRBV19 and TRBJ2-2; no firm D call. V lost 7 bases, J lost 6 bases, and 18 bases lay in between. The germline gives CDR1 LNHDA, CDR2 SQIVND (reference sequence). The CDR3 totals 15 residues. In nucleotides, the CDR3 is TGTGCCAGTACAGAACGATCCTACGCGGCCGGGGAGCTGTTTTTT. Protein: CASTERSYAAGELFF.

The chain joins TRBV6-5 to TRBJ2-2, with D unclear. The germline V gene has CDR1 MNHEY and CDR2 SVGAGI. The CDR3 totals 12 residues. V shed 8 bases and J shed 6 bases, with 10 bases lying between them. This chain's CDR3 is CASSNTAGELFF. CDR3 nucleotide sequence: TGTGCCAGCTCCAACACGGCCGGGGAGCTGTTTTTT.

This rearrangement joins TRBV30 to TRBJ1-2; D unclear. The CDR3 runs 11 residues. Germline loops: CDR1 GTSNPN, CDR2 SVGIG (reference sequence). Between the trimmed V and J ends, which lost 2 bases and 13 bases, there was a span of 14 bases. CDR3: CAWSIAEICTF. CDR3 DNA: TGTGCCTGGAGTATCGCAGAGATTTGCACCTTC.

The chain joins TRBV6-5 to TRBJ1-5; D is perhaps TRBD1 (5 bases). This CDR3 has 13 residues. Germline CDR1 and CDR2: MNHEY and SVGAGI. V was shortened by 5 bases and J by 6 bases, with 11 bases between the two germline ends. The CDR3 spells CASSDWGGQPQHF. CDR3 nucleotide sequence: TGTGCCAGCAGTGATTGGGGGGGTCAGCCCCAGCATTTT.